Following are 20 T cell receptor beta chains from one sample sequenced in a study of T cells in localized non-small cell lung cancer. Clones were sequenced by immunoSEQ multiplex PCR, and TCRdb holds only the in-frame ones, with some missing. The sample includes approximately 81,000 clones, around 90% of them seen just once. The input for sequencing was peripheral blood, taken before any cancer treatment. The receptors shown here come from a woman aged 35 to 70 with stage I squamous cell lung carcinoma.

The CDR3 protein is CASSFPGTGIYEQYF. As DNA, the CDR3 is TGTGCCAGCAGCTTCCCCGGGACAGGGATCTACGAGCAGTACTTC. The V gene is TRBV11-2, the J gene TRBJ2-7; TRBD1 matches at 9 bases. Trimming cost V 3 bases and J 3 bases; bases outside gene matches: 6. Germline V lookup: CDR1 SGHAT, CDR2 FQNNGV. The CDR3 loop spans 15 amino acids.

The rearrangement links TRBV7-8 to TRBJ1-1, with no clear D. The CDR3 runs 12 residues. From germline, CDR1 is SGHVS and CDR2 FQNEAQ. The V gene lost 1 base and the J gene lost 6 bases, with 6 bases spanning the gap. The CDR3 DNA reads TGTGCCAGCAGCTTAGATCCGTCTGAAGCTTTCTTT. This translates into CASSLDPSEAFF.

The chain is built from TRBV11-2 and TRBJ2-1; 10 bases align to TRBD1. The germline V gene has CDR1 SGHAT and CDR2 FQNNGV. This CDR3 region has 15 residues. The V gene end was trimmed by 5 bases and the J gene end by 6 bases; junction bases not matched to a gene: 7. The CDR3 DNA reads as TGTGCCAGCAGCGGTTACGGGACAGGGGTCAATGAGCAGTTCTTC. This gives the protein CASSGYGTGVNEQFF.

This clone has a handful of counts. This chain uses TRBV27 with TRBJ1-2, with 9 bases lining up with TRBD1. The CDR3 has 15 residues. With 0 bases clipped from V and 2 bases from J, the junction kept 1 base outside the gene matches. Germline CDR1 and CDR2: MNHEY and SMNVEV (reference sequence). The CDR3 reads CASSLSGTGNYGYTF. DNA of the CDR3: TGTGCCAGCAGTTTATCTGGGACAGGGAACTATGGCTACACCTTC.

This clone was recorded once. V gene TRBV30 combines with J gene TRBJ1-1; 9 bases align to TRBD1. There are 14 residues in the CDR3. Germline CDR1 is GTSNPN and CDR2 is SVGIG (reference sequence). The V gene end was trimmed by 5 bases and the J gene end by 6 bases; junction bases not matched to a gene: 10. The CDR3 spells CAWLNTGGWPEAFF. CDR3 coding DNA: TGTGCCTGGTTAAATACAGGGGGCTGGCCTGAAGCTTTCTTT.

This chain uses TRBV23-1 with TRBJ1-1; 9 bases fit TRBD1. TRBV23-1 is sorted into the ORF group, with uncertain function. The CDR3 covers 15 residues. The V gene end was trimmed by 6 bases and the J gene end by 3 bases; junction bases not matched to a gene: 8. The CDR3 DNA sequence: TGCGCCAGCAGCGGCACAGGGGGCGCGTACACTGAAGCTTTCTTT. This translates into CASSGTGGAYTEAFF.

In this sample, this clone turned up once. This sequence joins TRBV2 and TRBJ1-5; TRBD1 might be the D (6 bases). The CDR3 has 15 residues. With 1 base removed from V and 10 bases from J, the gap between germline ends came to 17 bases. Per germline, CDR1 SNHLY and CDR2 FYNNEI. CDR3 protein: CASSEGSTGLLPQHF. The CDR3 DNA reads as TGTGCCAGCAGTGAAGGCTCGACAGGTCTCCTACCCCAGCATTTT.

CDR3 loop: CASSQDITGLREQYF. CDR3 DNA: TGCGCCAGCAGCCAAGATATAACAGGGTTACGGGAGCAGTACTTC. The chain couples TRBV4-1 to TRBJ2-7; weak D call: TRBD1 (6 bases). Trimming stripped 0 bases from V and 7 bases from J, with 16 bases between. This CDR3 is 15 amino acids long. Germline lookup yields CDR1 MGHRA and CDR2 YSYEKL.

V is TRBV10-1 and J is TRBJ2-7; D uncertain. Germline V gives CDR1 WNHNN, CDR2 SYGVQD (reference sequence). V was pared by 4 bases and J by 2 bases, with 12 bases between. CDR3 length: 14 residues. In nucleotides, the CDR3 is TGCGCCAGCAGTGTTCAATCGCGCCCCTACGAGCAGTACTTC. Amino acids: CASSVQSRPYEQYF.

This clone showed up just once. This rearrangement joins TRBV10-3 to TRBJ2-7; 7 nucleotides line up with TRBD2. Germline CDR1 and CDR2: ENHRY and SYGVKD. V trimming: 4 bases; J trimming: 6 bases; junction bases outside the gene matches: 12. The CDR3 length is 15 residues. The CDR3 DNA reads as TGTGCCATCAGTGGTAGTCGGGGGGAAAGCTTCGAGCAGTACTTC. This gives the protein CAISGSRGESFEQYF.

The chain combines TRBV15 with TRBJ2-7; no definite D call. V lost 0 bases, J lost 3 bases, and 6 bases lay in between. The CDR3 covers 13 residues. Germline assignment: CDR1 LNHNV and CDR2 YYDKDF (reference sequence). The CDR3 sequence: CATSREPNYEQYF. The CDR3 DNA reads TGTGCCACCAGCAGAGAACCAAACTACGAGCAGTACTTC. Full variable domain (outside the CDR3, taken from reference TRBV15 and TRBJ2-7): DAMVIQNPRYQVTQFGKPVTLSCSQTLNHNVMYWYQQKSSQAPKLLFHYYDKDFNNEADTPDNFQSRRPNTSFCFLDIRSPGLGDTAMYLCATSREPNYEQYFGPGTRLTVT.

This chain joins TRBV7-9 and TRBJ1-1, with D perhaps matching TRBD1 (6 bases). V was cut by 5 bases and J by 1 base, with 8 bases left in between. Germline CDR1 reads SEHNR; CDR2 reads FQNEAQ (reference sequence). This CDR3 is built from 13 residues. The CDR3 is CASSLQGNTEAFF. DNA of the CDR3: TGTGCCAGCAGCCTACAGGGGAACACTGAAGCTTTCTTT.

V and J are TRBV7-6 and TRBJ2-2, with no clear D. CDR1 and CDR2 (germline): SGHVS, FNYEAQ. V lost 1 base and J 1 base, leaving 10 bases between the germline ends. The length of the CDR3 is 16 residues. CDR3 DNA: TGTGCCAGCAGCTTAGAAATTGCGGTGAACACCGGGGAGCTGTTTTTT. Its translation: CASSLEIAVNTGELFF.

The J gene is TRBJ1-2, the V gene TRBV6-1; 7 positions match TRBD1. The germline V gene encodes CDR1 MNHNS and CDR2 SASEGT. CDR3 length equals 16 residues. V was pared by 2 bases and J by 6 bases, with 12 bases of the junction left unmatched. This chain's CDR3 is CASSERGHLKGDGYTF. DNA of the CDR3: TGTGCCAGCAGTGAAAGGGGGCATCTAAAGGGAGATGGCTACACCTTC.

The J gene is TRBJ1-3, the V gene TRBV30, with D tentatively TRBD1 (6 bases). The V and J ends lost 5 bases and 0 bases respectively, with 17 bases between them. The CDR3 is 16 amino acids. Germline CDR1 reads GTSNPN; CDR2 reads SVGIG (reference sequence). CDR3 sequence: CAWSKGDVRSGNTIYF. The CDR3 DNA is TGTGCCTGGTCAAAGGGGGACGTCCGCTCTGGAAACACCATATATTTT. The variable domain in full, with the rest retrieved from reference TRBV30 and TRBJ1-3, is SQTIHQWPATLVQPVGSPLSLECTVEGTSNPNLYWYRQAAGRGLQLLFYSVGIGQISSEVPQNLSASRPQDRQFILSSKKLLLSDSGFYLCAWSKGDVRSGNTIYFGEGSWLTVV.

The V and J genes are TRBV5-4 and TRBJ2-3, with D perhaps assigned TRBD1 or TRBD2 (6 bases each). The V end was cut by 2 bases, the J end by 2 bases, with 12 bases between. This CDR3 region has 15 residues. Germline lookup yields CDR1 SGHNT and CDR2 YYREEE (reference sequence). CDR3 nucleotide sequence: TGTGCCAGCAGCTTTGGGGGGCGGATCACAGATACGCAGTATTTT. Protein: CASSFGGRITDTQYF. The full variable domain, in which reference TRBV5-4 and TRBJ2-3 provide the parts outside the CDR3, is ETGVTQSPTHLIKTRGQQVTLRCSSQSGHNTVSWYQQALGQGPQFIFQYYREEENGRGNFPPRFSGLQFPNYSSELNVNALELDDSALYLCASSFGGRITDTQYFGPGTRLTVL.

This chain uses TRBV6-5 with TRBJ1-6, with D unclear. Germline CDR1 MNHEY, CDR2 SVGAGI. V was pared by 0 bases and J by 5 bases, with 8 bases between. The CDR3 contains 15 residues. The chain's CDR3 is CASSYSNENNSPLHF. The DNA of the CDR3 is TGTGCCAGCAGTTACTCGAATGAGAATAATTCACCCCTCCACTTT.

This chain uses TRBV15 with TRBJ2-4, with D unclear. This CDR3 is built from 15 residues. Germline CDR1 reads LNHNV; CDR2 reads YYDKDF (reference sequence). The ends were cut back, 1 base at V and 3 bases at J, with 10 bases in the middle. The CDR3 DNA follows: TGTGCCACCAGCAGAGGGGGATTGGGCAAAAACATTCAGTACTTC. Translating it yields CATSRGGLGKNIQYF.

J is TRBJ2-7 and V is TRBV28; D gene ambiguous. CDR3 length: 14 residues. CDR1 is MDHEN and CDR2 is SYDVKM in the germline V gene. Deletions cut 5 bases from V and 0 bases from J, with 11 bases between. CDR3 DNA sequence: TGTGCCAGCAGTACATGGGCAAGCTCCTACGAGCAGTACTTC. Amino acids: CASSTWASSYEQYF.

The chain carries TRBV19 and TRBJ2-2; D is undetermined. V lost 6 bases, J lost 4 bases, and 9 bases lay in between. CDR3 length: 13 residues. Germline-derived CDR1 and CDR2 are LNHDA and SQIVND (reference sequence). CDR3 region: CASSQYVTGELFF. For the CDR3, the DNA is TGTGCCAGTAGCCAATACGTCACCGGGGAGCTGTTTTTT.